This T cell receptor beta chain comes out of a study of blood T cell repertoires in COVID-19. Study context: Acute and convalescent COVID-19 specimens originated in the United States, Italy and Spain.

Using immunoSEQ multiplex PCR, the repertoire was profiled, and TCRdb retains in-frame clones only, with some absent. The sample yields tens of thousands of clones, around 80% seen once. Germline V gives CDR1 SGHRS, CDR2 YFSETQ. The CDR3 has 16 residues. V was clipped by 6 bases and J by 5 bases, with 21 bases between them. The J gene is TRBJ1-5, the V gene TRBV5-1, with a tentative D call TRBD1 (5 bases). This receptor was taken from a man in his sixties with active or convalescent COVID-19. Sequences were obtained from peripheral blood. CDR3 sequence (DNA): TGCGCCAGCAAACCAGGAGGGGCTCGTACTGATCAGCCCCAGCATTTT. It translates to CASKPGGARTDQPQHF.